Listed below are T cell receptor beta chains from one sample, sequenced in a study of T cells in localized non-small cell lung cancer. The protocol was immunoSEQ multiplex PCR, while the TCRdb copy is restricted to in-frame clones and leaves out a portion. The sample has about 46,000 clones, 81% seen once. The specimen comprised peripheral blood mononuclear cells, sampled before any cancer treatment. The receptors were sampled from a man aged 40 to 75 with stage III lung adenocarcinoma. CDR3s leave out the opening cysteine and the closing phenylalanine or tryptophan. Rows give clone size only sometimes, using once, few, many, or a class for an expanded clone.

size: NA
V: TRBV5-6
J: TRBJ2-1
CDR3: ASSLYNEQF

size: NA
V: TRBV2
J: TRBJ2-3
CDR3: ASRDLIGHTQY

size: NA
V: TRBV19
J: TRBJ2-5
CDR3: ASSSDRYQETQY

size: NA
V: TRBV19
J: TRBJ2-7
CDR3: ASSITESSYEQY

size: NA
V: TRBV10-3
J: TRBJ2-1
CDR3: AISEARQGTL

size: NA
V: TRBV11-2
J: TRBJ1-5
CDR3: ASSSQGKDQPQH

size: NA
V: TRBV29-1
J: TRBJ1-5
CDR3: SVRQAWNQPQH

size: NA
V: TRBV7-8
J: TRBJ2-7
CDR3: ASSIEQRSYEQY

size: few
V: TRBV6-4
J: TRBJ1-2
CDR3: ASSDAAGRGYT

size: NA
V: TRBV6-6
J: TRBJ2-7
CDR3: ASSYSGSFFSYEQY